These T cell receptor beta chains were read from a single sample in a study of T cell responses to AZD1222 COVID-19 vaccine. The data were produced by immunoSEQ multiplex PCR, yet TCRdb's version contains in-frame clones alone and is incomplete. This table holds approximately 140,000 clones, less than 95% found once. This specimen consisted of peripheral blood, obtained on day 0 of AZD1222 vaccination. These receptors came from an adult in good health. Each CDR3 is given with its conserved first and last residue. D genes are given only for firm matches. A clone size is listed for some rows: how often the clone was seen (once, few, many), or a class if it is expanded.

CDR3 DNA: TGTGCCAGCAGCCAAGGGAGGGGAGTCGGCGGCTACACCTTC; CDR3 protein: CASSQGRGVGGYTF; V gene: TRBV14; clone size: once; J gene: TRBJ1-2; D gene: NA
CDR3 DNA: TGTGCCAGCTCACCCCGGACGGACATTATGAACACTGAAGCTTTCTTT; CDR3 protein: CASSPRTDIMNTEAFF; V gene: TRBV18; clone size: NA; J gene: TRBJ1-1; D gene: NA
CDR3 DNA: TGTGCCAGCAGTGACAGGCTCGCTGGAAACACCATATATTTT; CDR3 protein: CASSDRLAGNTIYF; V gene: TRBV2; clone size: NA; J gene: TRBJ1-3; D gene: NA
CDR3 DNA: TGTGCCACCAGCGCCGAAGAGACCCAGTACTTC; CDR3 protein: CATSAEETQYF; V gene: TRBV24-1; clone size: NA; J gene: TRBJ2-5; D gene: NA
CDR3 DNA: TGTGCCAGTAGTATCAGGATAGGACAGACTAGCAATCAGCCCCAGCATTTT; CDR3 protein: CASSIRIGQTSNQPQHF; V gene: TRBV19; clone size: NA; J gene: TRBJ1-5; D gene: NA
CDR3 DNA: TGTGCCAGCAGGTGGAACAGGGGGACTGGAAACACCATATATTTT; CDR3 protein: CASRWNRGTGNTIYF; V gene: TRBV6-5; clone size: NA; J gene: TRBJ1-3; D gene: TRBD1
CDR3 DNA: TGTGCCAGCAGAGGGGGCGCGTCCTACGAGCAGTACTTC; CDR3 protein: CASRGGASYEQYF; V gene: TRBV28; clone size: NA; J gene: TRBJ2-7; D gene: TRBD1
CDR3 DNA: TGCGCCAGCAGCGTTCCCCGGGACAGGGGGCGCCCCGCGAACACCGGGGAGCTGTTTTTT; CDR3 protein: CASSVPRDRGRPANTGELFF; V gene: TRBV5-1; clone size: NA; J gene: TRBJ2-2; D gene: TRBD1
CDR3 DNA: TGCGCCAGCAGCTCTTCATCCACAGATACGCAGTATTTT; CDR3 protein: CASSSSSTDTQYF; V gene: TRBV5-1; clone size: NA; J gene: TRBJ2-3; D gene: NA
CDR3 DNA: TGTGCCAGCAGCACTCTGGCGGGGGGGGAGGCTTTCTTT; CDR3 protein: CASSTLAGGEAFF; V gene: TRBV7-2; clone size: NA; J gene: TRBJ1-1; D gene: NA
CDR3 DNA: TGTGCCACCAGCAGAGAATATCGGGGAGATGAGCAGTTCTTC; CDR3 protein: CATSREYRGDEQFF; V gene: TRBV15; clone size: NA; J gene: TRBJ2-1; D gene: NA
CDR3 DNA: TGCGCCAGCAGCCAAGAGGACAGAACCTACGAGCAGTACTTC; CDR3 protein: CASSQEDRTYEQYF; V gene: TRBV4-1; clone size: NA; J gene: TRBJ2-7; D gene: NA
CDR3 DNA: TGTGCCAGCAGCCCTCCGACAGGGGGATATGGCTACACCTTC; CDR3 protein: CASSPPTGGYGYTF; V gene: TRBV9; clone size: NA; J gene: TRBJ1-2; D gene: TRBD1
CDR3 DNA: TGTGCCAGCACCTACAGGGGTAGCAATCAGCCCCAGCATTTT; CDR3 protein: CASTYRGSNQPQHF; V gene: TRBV7-8; clone size: few; J gene: TRBJ1-5; D gene: TRBD1
CDR3 DNA: TGTGCCAGCAGCCAAGCAGAGAGCGAGCAGTACTTC; CDR3 protein: CASSQAESEQYF; V gene: TRBV3-1/TRBV3-2; clone size: few; J gene: TRBJ2-7; D gene: NA
CDR3 DNA: TGTGCCAGCAGCTTACCCCTAATCGCCCTAGCGGGAGGGGATGAGCAGTTCTTC; CDR3 protein: CASSLPLIALAGGDEQFF; V gene: TRBV11-3; clone size: NA; J gene: TRBJ2-1; D gene: TRBD2
CDR3 DNA: TGTGCCAGCAGCTTAGACGGGTACCAAGAGACCCAGTACTTC; CDR3 protein: CASSLDGYQETQYF; V gene: TRBV7-2; clone size: NA; J gene: TRBJ2-5; D gene: NA
CDR3 DNA: TGTGCCAGCAGCGTAGGGGGAGTGAACACTGAAGCTTTCTTT; CDR3 protein: CASSVGGVNTEAFF; V gene: TRBV9; clone size: NA; J gene: TRBJ1-1; D gene: NA
CDR3 DNA: TGTGCCAGCAGCCAAAACAGGGGTTCTGGAAACACCATATATTTT; CDR3 protein: CASSQNRGSGNTIYF; V gene: TRBV3-1/TRBV3-2; clone size: NA; J gene: TRBJ1-3; D gene: TRBD1
CDR3 DNA: TGTGCCAGCAGCCCCCGGACCGGCTTCCCTTCGAATGAGCAGTTCTTC; CDR3 protein: CASSPRTGFPSNEQFF; V gene: TRBV11-3; clone size: NA; J gene: TRBJ2-1; D gene: NA
CDR3 DNA: TGTGCCAGCAGTTTATCGGGGGGGGAGACCCAGTACTTC; CDR3 protein: CASSLSGGETQYF; V gene: TRBV12-3/TRBV12-4; clone size: NA; J gene: TRBJ2-5; D gene: TRBD2
CDR3 DNA: TGTGCCAGCAGTTATCTAGGTCAGCCCCAGCATTTT; CDR3 protein: CASSYLGQPQHF; V gene: TRBV6-5; clone size: NA; J gene: TRBJ1-5; D gene: NA
CDR3 DNA: TGTGCCAGTAGTGCTACGAACACCGGGGAGCTGTTTTTT; CDR3 protein: CASSATNTGELFF; V gene: TRBV18; clone size: NA; J gene: TRBJ2-2; D gene: NA
CDR3 DNA: TGCGCCAGCAGCACCGGGACTAGCGGCACCGGGGAGCTGTTTTTT; CDR3 protein: CASSTGTSGTGELFF; V gene: TRBV5-1; clone size: few; J gene: TRBJ2-2; D gene: TRBD2
CDR3 DNA: TGCGCCAGCAGCTTGGTAGGGGGTACGAACACCGGGGAGCTGTTTTTT; CDR3 protein: CASSLVGGTNTGELFF; V gene: TRBV5-1; clone size: NA; J gene: TRBJ2-2; D gene: NA
CDR3 DNA: TGTGCCAGTAAGGACAGGAGGTATGGCTACACCTTC; CDR3 protein: CASKDRRYGYTF; V gene: TRBV19; clone size: NA; J gene: TRBJ1-2; D gene: TRBD1
CDR3 DNA: TGTGCCAGCAGCGTAGGTTGGACGCAGTATTTT; CDR3 protein: CASSVGWTQYF; V gene: TRBV9; clone size: NA; J gene: TRBJ2-3; D gene: NA
CDR3 DNA: TGTGCCAGCAGTTACAGATACGAGCAGTACTTC; CDR3 protein: CASSYRYEQYF; V gene: TRBV6-5; clone size: NA; J gene: TRBJ2-7; D gene: NA
CDR3 DNA: TGTGCCAGCAGCATCAACCAGGGACGCTCTGGAAACACCATATATTTT; CDR3 protein: CASSINQGRSGNTIYF; V gene: TRBV11-3; clone size: once; J gene: TRBJ1-3; D gene: NA
CDR3 DNA: TGTGCCAGCAGCTTGGCCGGGGGACAGGGGGCAGGTCAGCCCCAGCATTTT; CDR3 protein: CASSLAGGQGAGQPQHF; V gene: TRBV5-6; clone size: NA; J gene: TRBJ1-5; D gene: TRBD1
CDR3 DNA: TGTGCCAGCAACAAGGGTACAGATACGCAGTATTTT; CDR3 protein: CASNKGTDTQYF; V gene: TRBV7-2; clone size: NA; J gene: TRBJ2-3; D gene: NA
CDR3 DNA: TGTGCCAGCAGCACCACTCGCGGAGACTCCTACAATGAGCAGTTCTTC; CDR3 protein: CASSTTRGDSYNEQFF; V gene: TRBV5-4; clone size: NA; J gene: TRBJ2-1; D gene: NA
CDR3 DNA: TGTGCCAGCACAGGGACATATACCGGGGAGCTGTTTTTT; CDR3 protein: CASTGTYTGELFF; V gene: TRBV27; clone size: NA; J gene: TRBJ2-2; D gene: NA
CDR3 DNA: TGTGCCAGCAGTTCACCGGACCGAATATATAATTCACCCCTCCACTTT; CDR3 protein: CASSSPDRIYNSPLHF; V gene: TRBV6-2/TRBV6-3; clone size: few; J gene: TRBJ1-6; D gene: NA
CDR3 DNA: TGTGCCAGCACAGGGCCGAGGCCAACTGCTGAAGCTTTCTTT; CDR3 protein: CASTGPRPTAEAFF; V gene: TRBV2; clone size: NA; J gene: TRBJ1-1; D gene: NA
CDR3 DNA: TGTGCCAGTAGTATTTGGACTAGCGGGAGGAGTGTGTACGAGCAGTACTTC; CDR3 protein: CASSIWTSGRSVYEQYF; V gene: TRBV19; clone size: NA; J gene: TRBJ2-7; D gene: TRBD2
CDR3 DNA: TGTGCCAGCACCCAAGGGGACAGGGCCGGTGAAAAACTGTTTTTT; CDR3 protein: CASTQGDRAGEKLFF; V gene: TRBV6-6; clone size: NA; J gene: TRBJ1-4; D gene: TRBD1
CDR3 DNA: TGTGCCAGCAGGCCCAACAGCGTCTCTGGAAACACCATATATTTT; CDR3 protein: CASRPNSVSGNTIYF; V gene: TRBV6-5; clone size: many; J gene: TRBJ1-3; D gene: NA
CDR3 DNA: TGTGCCAGCAGCCAAGGAGGTGTTTCACCCCTCCACTTT; CDR3 protein: CASSQGGVSPLHF; V gene: TRBV3-1/TRBV3-2; clone size: NA; J gene: TRBJ1-6; D gene: NA
CDR3 DNA: TGTGCCAGCAGTGAATTAAGGTATAGCTCCTACAATGAGCAGTTCTTC; CDR3 protein: CASSELRYSSYNEQFF; V gene: TRBV6-1; clone size: NA; J gene: TRBJ2-1; D gene: NA
CDR3 DNA: TGTGCCAGCAGCCTTACAGGGAACACTGAAGCTTTCTTT; CDR3 protein: CASSLTGNTEAFF; V gene: TRBV3-1/TRBV3-2; clone size: NA; J gene: TRBJ1-1; D gene: NA
CDR3 DNA: TGCGCCAGCAGCTTGGGACTCACAGGGGACAATGAGCAGTTCTTC; CDR3 protein: CASSLGLTGDNEQFF; V gene: TRBV5-1; clone size: NA; J gene: TRBJ2-1; D gene: TRBD1
CDR3 DNA: TGTGCCAGCAGCTTAGGCAGGAACACTGAAGCTTTCTTT; CDR3 protein: CASSLGRNTEAFF; V gene: TRBV11-2; clone size: NA; J gene: TRBJ1-1; D gene: NA
CDR3 DNA: TGTGCCAGTAGTATAGCAGCGGGAGGGTACAATGAGCAGTTCTTC; CDR3 protein: CASSIAAGGYNEQFF; V gene: TRBV19; clone size: NA; J gene: TRBJ2-1; D gene: TRBD2
CDR3 DNA: TGTGCCAGCAGCTCTACAGGGCCCTCTGGAAACACCATATATTTT; CDR3 protein: CASSSTGPSGNTIYF; V gene: TRBV5-4; clone size: NA; J gene: TRBJ1-3; D gene: NA
CDR3 DNA: TGTGCCAGCAGCTTCGGAGACAGAACTAATGAAAAACTGTTTTTT; CDR3 protein: CASSFGDRTNEKLFF; V gene: TRBV7-9; clone size: once; J gene: TRBJ1-4; D gene: NA
CDR3 DNA: TGTGCCAGTAGTACTGGGATCGGGAGCACAGATACGCAGTATTTT; CDR3 protein: CASSTGIGSTDTQYF; V gene: TRBV19; clone size: NA; J gene: TRBJ2-3; D gene: NA
CDR3 DNA: TGCGCCAGCAGCCAAGATCCTAGCGGGAGGGCACACACCGGGGAGCTGTTTTTT; CDR3 protein: CASSQDPSGRAHTGELFF; V gene: TRBV4-3; clone size: once; J gene: TRBJ2-2; D gene: TRBD2
CDR3 DNA: TGTGCCAGCAGCTTAGGGCAGGGCCCCAAGAAAGAAAAACTGTTTTTT; CDR3 protein: CASSLGQGPKKEKLFF; V gene: TRBV7-9; clone size: NA; J gene: TRBJ1-4; D gene: NA
CDR3 DNA: TGTGCCAGCAGCTTTTCGGCACTTAGGGATGAGCAGTTCTTC; CDR3 protein: CASSFSALRDEQFF; V gene: TRBV5-4; clone size: NA; J gene: TRBJ2-1; D gene: NA